These 9 T cell receptor beta chains share one sample of origin, sequenced in a study of human T cells and chemical hapten exposure. From the RACE reads, TCRdb called clonotypes with MiXCR, one entry per CDR3 protein. The data contain about 120,000 distinct CDR3 sequences, approximately 13% of them seen just once; the ten biggest clones take up 2.8%. Time point described: pre-sensitization, week 0. The treatment denotes: therapeutic diphenylcyclopropenone sensitization with weekly scalp DPC. This specimen was whole blood, taken in connection with sensitization to the hapten diphenylcyclopropenone (DPC). The receptors stem from a woman younger than 30 with alopecia areata. Some clones in this sample may be carry-over from other donors' samples.

This clonotype was seen more than once but under ten times. The genes are TRBV7-9 and TRBJ2-1, with D perhaps matching TRBD2 (5 bases). The CDR3 length is 16 residues. Trimming shortened V by 1 base and J by 5 bases, and 15 bases separated the two germline ends. Germline V lookup: CDR1 SEHNR, CDR2 FQNEAQ (reference sequence). The CDR3 DNA follows: TGTGCCAGCAGCTTAGTGGATTCCCGGGGAGACAATGAGCAGTTCTTC. Translation gives CASSLVDSRGDNEQFF.

The chain employs TRBV6-2 or TRBV6-3 and TRBJ1-1, with D perhaps matching TRBD1 (5 bases). The CDR3 sequence is 17 residues long. Germline V gene data show CDR1 as MNHEY and CDR2 as SVGEGT. V gave up 5 bases and J gave up 0 bases, with 19 bases separating them. The CDR3 DNA sequence: TGTGCCAGCAGTCAACCGGGACTGGTAGGAATGAACACTGAAGCTTTCTTT. It specifies CASSQPGLVGMNTEAFF.

CDR3 protein: CASSQDAQPRDQPQHF. The CDR3 bases are TGCGCCAGCAGCCAAGATGCACAGCCCCGGGATCAGCCCCAGCATTTT. This sequence joins TRBV4-3 and TRBJ1-5, with unresolved D. CDR3 length: 16 residues. V gave up 0 bases and J gave up 5 bases, with 14 bases separating them. The germline V gene encodes CDR1 LGHNA and CDR2 YSLEER.

This clonotype was seen only a few times. The chain couples TRBV6-5 to TRBJ2-1, with a weak D call TRBD1 (5 bases). Trimming left V 4 bases short and J 7 bases short, with 14 bases between. Germline V gene data show CDR1 as MNHEY and CDR2 as SVGAGI. This CDR3 has 14 amino acids. The CDR3 spells CASSSQGSWNEQFF. The CDR3 nucleotides read TGTGCCAGCAGTTCCCAGGGTAGCTGGAATGAGCAGTTCTTC.

In this sample, this clonotype turned up once. This rearrangement joins TRBV20-1 to TRBJ1-6; D unresolved. Germline V CDR1 and CDR2: DFQATT, SNEGSKA (reference sequence). V was shortened by 1 base and J by 3 bases, with 7 bases between the two germline ends. This CDR3 contains 14 residues. The CDR3, as DNA: TGCAGTGCTAGAGGGACTAGCTATAATTCACCCCTCCACTTT. Residues: CSARGTSYNSPLHF.

J is TRBJ2-7 and V is TRBV7-2, with D maybe TRBD2 (6 bases). The CDR3 sequence is 15 residues long. The ends were cut back, 5 bases at V and 0 bases at J, with 14 bases in the middle. CDR1 is SGHTA and CDR2 is FQGNSA in the germline V gene. The CDR3 bases are TGTGCCAGCAGCACCGGGACTCTCAGCTCCTACGAGCAGTACTTC. Translated: CASSTGTLSSYEQYF.

The sample holds a few counts of this clonotype. The chain links TRBV7-9 to TRBJ1-4; 9 nucleotides agree with TRBD1. Trimming removed 4 bases from V and 8 bases from J; junction bases left unmatched: 5. Germline assignment: CDR1 SEHNR and CDR2 FQNEAQ (reference sequence). The CDR3 length is 14 residues. The CDR3 region has the DNA TGTGCCAGCAGCTCCGGGACAGGGAAAGAAAAACTGTTTTTT. Protein sequence: CASSSGTGKEKLFF.

V gene TRBV18 combines with J gene TRBJ1-3; D is undetermined. V lost 0 bases, J lost 0 bases, and 9 bases lay in between. CDR1 is KGHSH, CDR2 LQKENI, per germline. CDR3 length equals 16 residues. The CDR3 protein is CASSPPNSGSGNTIYF. CDR3 DNA sequence: TGTGCCAGCTCACCACCTAACTCGGGCTCTGGAAACACCATATATTTT.

This chain uses TRBV2 with TRBJ1-6; 7 bases fit TRBD1. The CDR3 sequence is 14 residues long. The V gene end was trimmed by 7 bases and the J gene end by 6 bases; junction bases not matched to a gene: 6. Germline V gene lookup returns CDR1 SNHLY and CDR2 FYNNEI. DNA for the CDR3: TGTGCCAGCACCCAGACAGGGACTAATTCACCCCTCCACTTT. It yields the protein CASTQTGTNSPLHF.